Below are 21 T cell receptor beta chains sequenced from a single sample in a study of cytomegalovirus exposure and HLA in healthy donors. It was with 60 Vbeta and 13 Jbeta primers that the PCR ran. The assay was immunoSEQ multiplex PCR, and TCRdb's table has in-frame clones only and misses some. The data show 65,000 to 85,000 clones, about four fifths seen once. What was sequenced was PBMCs. The receptors stem from a woman aged 40 to 55 in good health and CMV-seropositive.

The J gene is TRBJ1-2, the V gene TRBV27; 7 bases agree with TRBD1. The CDR3 is 15 residues long. Unmatched junction bases numbered 10, after V lost 4 bases and J lost 5 bases. Germline lookup yields CDR1 MNHEY and CDR2 SMNVEV (reference sequence). Here the CDR3 DNA reads TGTGCCAGCAGTTCACAGACAGGGATTAGGTATGGCTACACCTTC. Protein product: CASSSQTGIRYGYTF.

This clone was seen once. This chain joins TRBV4-2 and TRBJ1-5, with D hard to call. The CDR3 is made up of 15 amino acids. V lost 2 bases and J 0 bases, leaving 8 bases between the germline ends. Germline CDR1 is LGHNA and CDR2 is YNFKEQ. Written as DNA, the CDR3 is TGTGCCAGCAGCCAATCGACAAATAGCAATCAGCCCCAGCATTTT. Amino acids: CASSQSTNSNQPQHF.

This rearrangement joins TRBV7-9 to TRBJ1-2; weak D call: TRBD1 (6 bases). CDR3 length equals 13 residues. The V gene's germline CDR1 is SEHNR and CDR2 FQNEAQ (reference sequence). Trimming stripped 6 bases from V and 2 bases from J, with 10 bases between. This chain's CDR3 is CASSDGTNYGYTF. The CDR3 coding sequence is TGTGCCAGCAGTGACGGGACAAACTATGGCTACACCTTC.

The genes are TRBV5-1 and TRBJ2-7, with D possibly matching TRBD2 (5 bases). Trimming stripped 2 bases from V and 1 base from J, with 10 bases between. This CDR3 region has 14 residues. Germline lookup yields CDR1 SGHRS and CDR2 YFSETQ. In DNA form, the CDR3 reads TGCGCCAGCAGCTTCCTGGACTCATCCTACGAGCAGTACTTC. This gives the protein CASSFLDSSYEQYF. Full variable domain (outside the CDR3, taken from reference TRBV5-1 and TRBJ2-7): KAGVTQTPRYLIKTRGQQVTLSCSPISGHRSVSWYQQTPGQGLQFLFEYFSETQRNKGNFPGRFSGRQFSNSRSEMNVSTLELGDSALYLCASSFLDSSYEQYFGPGTRLTVT.

This chain links TRBV4-3 with TRBJ1-4, with a possible D match to TRBD1 (5 bases). This CDR3 spans 17 amino acids. V was cut by 1 base and J by 4 bases, with 16 bases left in between. CDR1 is LGHNA, CDR2 YSLEER, per germline. CDR3: CASSQGDFWGDNEKLFF. CDR3 coding DNA: TGCGCCAGCAGCCAAGGGGATTTCTGGGGGGATAATGAAAAACTGTTTTTT.

The J gene is TRBJ2-3, the V gene TRBV5-1; TRBD1 agrees at 9 bases. The germline CDR1 and CDR2 sequences are SGHRS and YFSETQ. Unmatched junction bases numbered 6, after V lost 4 bases and J lost 9 bases. This CDR3 comprises 13 residues. CDR3 amino acids: CASSGRDRDTQYF. The CDR3, as DNA: TGCGCCAGCAGCGGCCGGGACAGGGACACGCAGTATTTT. Together with reference TRBV5-1 and TRBJ2-3, the CDR3 gives the full variable domain: KAGVTQTPRYLIKTRGQQVTLSCSPISGHRSVSWYQQTPGQGLQFLFEYFSETQRNKGNFPGRFSGRQFSNSRSEMNVSTLELGDSALYLCASSGRDRDTQYFGPGTRLTVL.

This sequence joins TRBV5-1 and TRBJ1-2; 8 positions agree with TRBD1. Unmatched junction bases numbered 12, after V lost 5 bases and J lost 3 bases. This CDR3 has 16 amino acids. CDR1 is SGHRS and CDR2 is YFSETQ in the germline V gene. The CDR3 loop is CASRGQGALIDYGYTF. The CDR3 DNA is TGCGCCAGCAGGGGTCAGGGGGCTCTGATTGACTATGGCTACACCTTC. Complete variable domain (other parts from reference TRBV5-1 and TRBJ1-2): KAGVTQTPRYLIKTRGQQVTLSCSPISGHRSVSWYQQTPGQGLQFLFEYFSETQRNKGNFPGRFSGRQFSNSRSEMNVSTLELGDSALYLCASRGQGALIDYGYTFGSGTRLTVV.

The table lists this clone with a few counts. This chain links TRBV2 with TRBJ2-3; 10 positions match TRBD1. Unmatched junction bases numbered 5, after V lost 6 bases and J lost 8 bases. The CDR3 has 13 residues. Per germline, CDR1 SNHLY and CDR2 FYNNEI. The CDR3 coding sequence is TGTGCCAGCAGGACAGGGGGCATCGGTACGCAGTATTTT. It yields the protein CASRTGGIGTQYF.

This clone was counted a few times. This chain uses TRBV29-1 with TRBJ2-5; perhaps TRBD1 as D (5 bases). The CDR3 covers 13 residues. V dropped 2 bases and J dropped 1 base, with 8 bases sitting between them. Germline CDR1 and CDR2: SQVTM and ANQGSEA. CDR3 coding DNA: TGCAGCGTTGAAACACAGGCCCAAGAGACCCAGTACTTC. Its protein product is CSVETQAQETQYF. The full variable domain, in which reference TRBV29-1 and TRBJ2-5 provide the parts outside the CDR3, is SAVISQKPSRDICQRGTSLTIQCQVDSQVTMMFWYRQQPGQSLTLIATANQGSEATYESGFVIDKFPISRPNLTFSTLTVSNMSPEDSSIYLCSVETQAQETQYFGPGTRLLVL.

The CDR3 bases are TGTGCCAGCTCGCAGAGGGCATCTGGGGCCAACGTCCTGACTTTC. Translating it yields CASSQRASGANVLTF. The J gene is TRBJ2-6, the V gene TRBV18; a possible D gene is TRBD2 (5 bases). Germline V gene lookup returns CDR1 KGHSH and CDR2 LQKENI. Trimming removed 6 bases from V and 1 base from J, with 10 bases in between. This CDR3 is 15 amino acids long.

The V and J genes are TRBV5-5 and TRBJ1-2, with 11 nucleotides matching TRBD1. J was trimmed by 6 bases and V by 3 bases; bases with no gene match: 7. The CDR3 has 15 residues. Looked up from germline, CDR1 is SGHKS and CDR2 is YYEKEE (reference sequence). For the CDR3, the DNA is TGTGCCAGCAGCTGGTGGACAGGGGGCGACGATGGCTACACCTTC. Translation gives CASSWWTGGDDGYTF.

J is TRBJ1-2 and V is TRBV28; tentative D call: TRBD1 (6 bases). Trimming stripped 5 bases from V and 6 bases from J, with 16 bases between. Germline values: CDR1 MDHEN, CDR2 SYDVKM. The CDR3 is 14 amino acids. The CDR3 sequence is CASSGPQGGDGYTF. CDR3 bases: TGTGCCAGCAGTGGGCCACAGGGAGGGGATGGCTACACCTTC.

This rearrangement joins TRBV28 to TRBJ1-2, with 10 bases aligning to TRBD1. In germline, CDR1 is MDHEN, CDR2 SYDVKM. V lost 4 bases and J lost 3; bases outside the gene matches: 5. This CDR3 comprises 15 residues. The CDR3 reads CASSSSGQGYYGYTF. CDR3 sequence (DNA): TGTGCCAGCAGTTCCTCGGGACAGGGGTACTATGGCTACACCTTC.

The chain joins TRBV19 to TRBJ2-4; D perhaps matches TRBD1 (6 bases). Germline CDR1 is LNHDA and CDR2 is SQIVND (reference sequence). V lost 4 bases to trimming and J lost 3 bases, with 13 bases between them. This CDR3 contains 15 residues. The CDR3 loop is CASSTPTGIKNIQYF. The DNA of the CDR3 is TGTGCCAGTAGTACCCCTACAGGGATCAAAAACATTCAGTACTTC.

There are a few counts of this clone. V is TRBV7-2 and J is TRBJ2-7; TRBD2 is a possible D gene (6 bases). Germline CDR1 reads SGHTA; CDR2 reads FQGNSA. V was trimmed by 1 base and J by 0 bases, leaving 7 bases between them. CDR3 length equals 14 residues. CDR3 DNA: TGTGCCAGCAGCTTAGTGGACTACTCCTACGAGCAGTACTTC. Translated, it gives CASSLVDYSYEQYF.

The rearrangement links TRBV19 to TRBJ2-2, with D perhaps TRBD1 (5 bases). CDR1 LNHDA and CDR2 SQIVND come from the germline V gene (reference sequence). The CDR3 consists of 15 residues. V was clipped by 7 bases and J by 1 base, with 13 bases between them. The CDR3 reads CASTAPTGNTGELFF. The CDR3 nucleotides read TGTGCCAGTACCGCCCCCACAGGGAACACCGGGGAGCTGTTTTTT.

The chain uses TRBV9 and TRBJ2-5; D may be TRBD1 (6 bases). The V gene's germline CDR1 is SGDLS and CDR2 YYNGEE. The CDR3 totals 14 residues. The V end lost 4 bases, the J end lost 4 bases, and 14 bases lay between the germline ends. The DNA for the CDR3 is TGTGCCAGCAGCTTTCAGGGGTGGCGAGAGACCCAGTACTTC. Protein product: CASSFQGWRETQYF.

The rearrangement joins TRBV6-4 to TRBJ2-3; TRBD2 matches 10 bases. From germline, CDR1 is MRHNA and CDR2 SNTAGT. The V gene end was trimmed by 3 bases and the J gene end by 4 bases; junction bases not matched to a gene: 1. The length of the CDR3 is 14 residues. The CDR3 region is CASSETSGSDTQYF. The CDR3 DNA reads as TGTGCCAGCAGTGAGACTAGCGGGTCAGATACGCAGTATTTT.

The rearrangement links TRBV5-8 to TRBJ2-3, with TRBD2 identical over 11 bases. V lost 4 bases to trimming and J lost 0 bases; unmatched junction nucleotides: 1. The length of the CDR3 is 15 residues. Germline V CDR1 and CDR2: SGHTS, YDEGEE. The chain's CDR3 is CASSLAGGSTDTQYF. The CDR3 DNA follows: TGTGCCAGCAGCCTAGCGGGGGGCAGCACAGATACGCAGTATTTT. Using reference TRBV5-8 and TRBJ2-3 for the parts outside the CDR3, the full variable domain is EAGVTQSPTHLIKTRGQQATLRCSPISGHTSVYWYQQALGLGLQFLLWYDEGEERNRGNFPPRFSGRQFPNYSSELNVNALELEDSALYLCASSLAGGSTDTQYFGPGTRLTVL.

The chain has TRBV30 and TRBJ1-6, with D possibly matching TRBD1 (6 bases). V lost 2 bases, J lost 7 bases, and 18 bases lay in between. From germline, CDR1 is GTSNPN and CDR2 SVGIG (reference sequence). This CDR3 has 16 amino acids. CDR3 loop: CAWSRFNSGQNSPLHF. The CDR3 DNA is TGTGCCTGGAGTAGGTTCAATAGTGGACAGAATTCACCCCTCCACTTT.

This clone was counted only a few times. The chain couples TRBV15 to TRBJ2-6, with D tentatively TRBD2 (5 bases). CDR1 LNHNV and CDR2 YYDKDF come from the germline V gene (reference sequence). This CDR3 contains 16 residues. Trimming stripped 0 bases from V and 4 bases from J, with 10 bases between. CDR3 coding DNA: TGTGCCACCAGCAGAGAAGGAGGTGACGGGGCCAACGTCCTGACTTTC. Translating it yields CATSREGGDGANVLTF.